This is a list of T cell receptor beta chains from one sample in a study of blood T cells in healthy people across ages. TCRdb fed the 5' RACE reads into MiXCR, producing one record per CDR3 protein. The data show about 1 million distinct CDR3 sequences, less than 50% seen once. Sequencing was carried out using blood. Receptors originate from a woman aged 60-75 years in good health. Each CDR3 is given with its conserved first and last residue. A D gene is named only where the DNA matches it firmly.

v_call	d_call	cdr3_aa
TRBV6-1	TRBD1	CASSRDRGTETQYF
TRBV2	-	CASRIGMIEQYF
TRBV24-1	TRBD2	CATSDSAAGMSNEQFF
TRBV10-1	TRBD2	CASSLAGANNEQYF
TRBV5-1	-	CASTLTVNTEAFF
TRBV27	-	CASSLQSINTEAFF
TRBV20-1	-	CSAGSGLRTDTQYF
TRBV4-1	TRBD2	CASSQAGLAGVEQYF
TRBV28	TRBD2	CASSHSPWRGRENIQYF
TRBV2	-	CASTQSSVPSNEQYF
TRBV7-2	-	CASSYGNSIGSDTQYF
TRBV11-3	-	CASSEAAGTQRNIQYF
TRBV27	TRBD1	CASSVGTAEETQYF
TRBV3-1	TRBD1	CASSQDRGQGTDTQYF
TRBV27	TRBD2	CASSLRTSGSINEQYF
TRBV27	TRBD2	CASSFSGTSGRADTQYF
TRBV29-1	-	CSVEDSSYGYTF